The subject of this entry is one TCR beta chain. Its antigen is undetermined. The V and J ends lost 5 bases and 7 bases, in that order; junction bases with no gene match: 4. Germline loops: CDR1 SGHTA, CDR2 FQGNSA. The CDR3 spans 14 residues. The sample comes from a study of human versus mouse CDR3 diversity and MHC coevolution. The study's findings and limits: Most of the three human donors had the lowest clonal inequality. Compared with mice, human CDR3s carried more deletions and insertions on average.

The protocol was immunoSEQ multiplex PCR, while the TCRdb copy is restricted to in-frame clones and leaves out a portion. The table has about 81,000 clones, just under 95% seen once; the top ten hold roughly 1.3%. Naive CD4 T cells were sorted as CD45RO-negative, CD62L-positive. This chain connects TRBV7-2 to TRBJ2-1; 11 nucleotides match TRBD2. The sample comprised naive CD4+ T cells from blood. Subset denoted: CD45RO-negative CD62L-positive naive CD4 T cells. The TCR sequence derives from a person between 25 and 75 years old in good health. The CDR3 spells CASSPPSGRNEQFF. As DNA, the CDR3 is TGTGCCAGCAGCCCCCCTAGCGGGAGGAATGAGCAGTTCTTC.